The 30 T cell receptor beta chains presented below share a single source sample, sequenced in a study of Graves' ophthalmopathy and Graves' hyperthyroidism. CDR3 regions of TCR beta were amplified from RNA transcripts. Second-round multiplex PCR came after first-round RT-PCR with HTBI primers. TCRdb independently ran MiXCR on the multiplex PCR reads; one entry per CDR3 protein. The sample holds 600,000 to 700,000 distinct CDR3 sequences, about two fifths seen once. The specimen was peripheral blood. Receptors originate from an adult man with Graves' ophthalmopathy.

Comments on this clonotype: A read error may account for a junction end that differs from germline. The genes are TRBV10-3 and TRBJ2-2, with 9 bases aligning to TRBD1. The CDR3 sequence is 13 residues long. From germline, CDR1 is ENHRY and CDR2 SYGVKD. CDR3 residues: CAVGQGNTGELFF. CDR3 bases: TGTGCCGTTGGACAGGGGAACACTGGGGAGCTGTTTTTT.

V gene TRBV5-1 combines with J gene TRBJ2-7, with TRBD1 identical over 11 bases. The germline V gene encodes CDR1 SGHRS and CDR2 YFSETQ. Trimming took 5 bases from V and 6 from J; bases not matched to a gene: 7. The CDR3 contains 14 residues. CDR3: CASSYPGQGGEQYF. The CDR3 DNA reads TGCGCCAGCAGTTACCCGGGACAGGGGGGCGAGCAGTACTTC.

This clonotype was recorded at least ten times. The chain joins TRBV29-1 to TRBJ2-7, with D tentatively TRBD1 or TRBD2 (5 bases each). The germline gives CDR1 SQVTM, CDR2 ANQGSEA. The length of the CDR3 is 13 residues. Trimming took 4 bases from V and 0 from J, leaving 10 bases between them. The CDR3 is CSVGAGASYEQYF. CDR3 nucleotides: TGCAGCGTTGGGGCCGGGGCCTCCTACGAGCAGTACTTC.

This clonotype was found once. The junction does not match germline at one end; this may be a read error. The genes are TRBV7-9 and TRBJ1-2, with a tentative D call TRBD1 (6 bases). Germline V gene sequence: CDR1 SEHNR, CDR2 FQNEAQ (reference sequence). The CDR3 is 19 amino acids. CDR3 protein: CASSLGRLRGDRRNYGYTF. The DNA for the CDR3 is TGTGCCAGCAGTTTAGGACGCCTCAGGGGCGACCGTCGTAACTATGGCTACACCTTC.

The chain uses TRBV7-9 and TRBJ2-7, with 9 bases lining up with TRBD2. CDR1 is SEHNR and CDR2 is FQNEAQ in the germline V gene (reference sequence). V shed 5 bases, J shed 2 bases, and the junction held 4 bases outside the gene matches. The CDR3 covers 14 residues. CDR3 bases: TGTGCCAGCAGCACCAGACTAGCGGCCTACGAGCAGTACTTC. This sequence encodes CASSTRLAAYEQYF.

The chain uses TRBV9 and TRBJ2-7, with D maybe TRBD2 (7 bases). Germline V gives CDR1 SGDLS, CDR2 YYNGEE. V lost 4 bases and J 4 bases, leaving 15 bases between the germline ends. The CDR3 spans 14 residues. This CDR3 reads CASSPGGLLYEQYF. CDR3 nucleotide sequence: TGTGCCAGCAGCCCGGGGGGCCTGTTGTACGAGCAGTACTTC.

The CDR3 region is CSPRGTGFNYGYTF. The CDR3 DNA reads TGCAGCCCGAGAGGGACAGGCTTCAACTATGGCTACACCTTC. The chain employs TRBV29-1 and TRBJ1-2; TRBD1 matches at 8 bases. This CDR3 comprises 14 residues. V lost 8 bases and J lost 2; bases outside the gene matches: 10. Germline V gene data show CDR1 as SQVTM and CDR2 as ANQGSEA.

The chain is built from TRBV11-2 and TRBJ2-7; D may be TRBD1 or TRBD2 (5 bases each). V lost 4 bases and J 3 bases, leaving 16 bases between the germline ends. The germline V gene encodes CDR1 SGHAT and CDR2 FQNNGV. CDR3 length: 15 residues. CDR3 amino acids: CASSSPDWGSYEQYF. CDR3 bases: TGTGCCAGCAGCTCCCCGGACTGGGGGAGCTACGAGCAGTACTTC.

Turning to this clonotype: A read error is possible here, since a much larger clone lies one base away. The final CDR3 position lacks the conserved phenylalanine or tryptophan, pointing to a likely read error. The chain uses TRBV10-3 and TRBJ2-5; TRBD2 matches at 9 bases. V was clipped by 10 bases and J by 4 bases; unmatched bases: 10. Looked up from germline, CDR1 is ENHRY and CDR2 is SYGVKD. The CDR3 runs 14 residues. The CDR3 DNA is TGTGCCAGCAGCGTTCCGGGACTAGCAGAGACCCAGTACCTC. It specifies CASSVPGLAETQYL.

The chain carries TRBV20-1 and TRBJ1-1; D remains ambiguous. This CDR3 comprises 12 residues. CDR1 and CDR2 from the germline V gene are DFQATT and SNEGSKA (reference sequence). The CDR3: CSGLAGETEAFF. As DNA, the CDR3 is TGCAGCGGACTAGCGGGAGAGACTGAAGCTTTCTTT.

This clonotype was picked up a small number of times. The chain has TRBV9 and TRBJ2-2; no definite D call. Germline values: CDR1 SGDLS, CDR2 YYNGEE. The CDR3 covers 15 residues. V lost 0 bases and J 5 bases, leaving 11 bases between the germline ends. The CDR3 is CASSVEGWSTGELFF. The CDR3 DNA is TGTGCCAGCAGCGTAGAGGGTTGGTCGACCGGGGAGCTGTTTTTT. The full variable domain, rest sourced from reference TRBV9 and TRBJ2-2, is DSGVTQTPKHLITATGQRVTLRCSPRSGDLSVYWYQQSLDQGLQFLIQYYNGEERAKGNILERFSAQQFPDLHSELNLSSLELGDSALYFCASSVEGWSTGELFFGEGSRLTVL.

Of note for this clonotype: Its ends do not fully match the called genes, so a read error is possible. J is TRBJ2-7 and V is TRBV9, with D hard to call. The CDR3 spans 13 residues. The germline V gene has CDR1 SGDLS and CDR2 YYNGEE. The CDR3, as DNA: TGTGCCAGCAGCGGAAGGTCCGATGGTGAGCTGTACTTC. Translation: CASSGRSDGELYF.

This clonotype was seen ten or more times. The rearrangement uses TRBV14 and TRBJ2-2; a possible D gene is TRBD2 (6 bases). The CDR3 has 14 amino acids. Germline V gene sequence: CDR1 SGHDN, CDR2 FVKESK. Trimming removed 4 bases from V and 5 bases from J, with 11 bases in between. CDR3 nucleotides: TGTGCCAGCAGCCCGAAGCGGGTTACCGGGGAGCTGTTTTTT. This sequence encodes CASSPKRVTGELFF.

J is TRBJ1-2 and V is TRBV5-1, with D unclear. From germline, CDR1 is SGHRS and CDR2 YFSETQ. The CDR3 length is 15 residues. V lost 4 bases to trimming and J lost 0 bases, with 13 bases between them. The DNA of the CDR3 is TGCGCCAGCAGCGCGGCTCTGGGAGCTAACTATGGCTACACCTTC. This gives the protein CASSAALGANYGYTF.

V gene TRBV29-1 combines with J gene TRBJ1-4, with D possibly being TRBD1 (6 bases). Trimming removed 4 bases at V and 8 bases at J, with 11 bases between. CDR1 and CDR2 from the germline V gene are SQVTM and ANQGSEA. CDR3 length: 12 residues. The CDR3 loop reads CSVAERGEKLFF. The CDR3 coding sequence is TGCAGCGTTGCGGAGAGGGGGGAAAAACTGTTTTTT. Looking up the rest from reference TRBV29-1 and TRBJ1-4 gives the full variable domain: SAVISQKPSRDICQRGTSLTIQCQVDSQVTMMFWYRQQPGQSLTLIATANQGSEATYESGFVIDKFPISRPNLTFSTLTVSNMSPEDSSIYLCSVAERGEKLFFGSGTQLSVL.

A remark on this clonotype: Sequence at one end of the junction differs from germline and may be a read error. V is TRBV7-2 and J is TRBJ1-5; 7 nucleotides align to TRBD1. Germline values: CDR1 SGHTA, CDR2 FQGNSA. The CDR3 extends over 16 amino acids. CDR3 in amino acids: CGSSPGTATSNQPQHF. DNA for the CDR3: TGTGGCAGCAGTCCCGGGACAGCTACTAGCAATCAGCCCCAGCATTTT.

This clonotype was picked up many times. V is TRBV10-3 and J is TRBJ2-5; D possibly corresponds to TRBD1 (5 bases). The ends were cut back, 3 bases at V and 1 base at J, with 9 bases in the middle. CDR3 length equals 14 residues. Germline-derived CDR1 and CDR2 are ENHRY and SYGVKD. This CDR3 reads CAISDRASQETQYF. CDR3 sequence (DNA): TGTGCCATCAGTGACAGGGCTAGCCAAGAGACCCAGTACTTC.

At least ten counts were recorded for this clonotype. V and J are TRBV7-9 and TRBJ1-4; 9 nucleotides align to TRBD1. V was clipped by 5 bases and J by 8 bases; unmatched bases: 6. Germline values: CDR1 SEHNR, CDR2 FQNEAQ (reference sequence). There are 14 residues in the CDR3. CDR3 DNA sequence: TGTGCCAGCAGCCCCTCCGGGACAGGGGAAAAACTGTTTTTT. This gives the protein CASSPSGTGEKLFF.

The CDR3 DNA sequence: TGTGCCAGCAGATCCCGGACAGGGGTGGGAGGGACTGAAGCTTTCTTT. Its translation is CASRSRTGVGGTEAFF. The chain carries TRBV2 and TRBJ1-1; 9 bases match TRBD1. V lost 6 bases and J lost 5; bases outside the gene matches: 13. Germline V lookup: CDR1 SNHLY, CDR2 FYNNEI. The CDR3 is 16 residues long.

The sample holds many counts of this clonotype. The V call is TRBV6-5, the J call TRBJ1-2; a weak D match, TRBD1 (5 bases). The V gene's germline CDR1 is MNHEY and CDR2 SVGAGI. V lost 10 bases to trimming and J lost 8 bases, with 17 bases between them. The CDR3 length is 12 residues. This CDR3 is CATQLPGEGYTF. CDR3 nucleotide sequence: TGTGCCACCCAGTTACCGGGGGAAGGCTACACCTTC.

The J gene is TRBJ1-2, the V gene TRBV29-1; D not certain. The germline V and J ends were trimmed by 3 bases and 4 bases, with 18 bases remaining between them. This CDR3 spans 15 amino acids. Germline V lookup: CDR1 SQVTM, CDR2 ANQGSEA. The CDR3 is CSVDRLGPGVYGYTF. The CDR3 region has the DNA TGCAGCGTTGACCGTCTAGGCCCGGGCGTCTATGGCTACACCTTC. Together with reference TRBV29-1 and TRBJ1-2, the CDR3 gives the full variable domain: SAVISQKPSRDICQRGTSLTIQCQVDSQVTMMFWYRQQPGQSLTLIATANQGSEATYESGFVIDKFPISRPNLTFSTLTVSNMSPEDSSIYLCSVDRLGPGVYGYTFGSGTRLTVV.

This clonotype was seen a few times. CDR3 in DNA: TGTGCCAGCCTGGGGGACAGGGACGGCTACACCTTC. Translation gives CASLGDRDGYTF. The chain recombines TRBV6-2 or TRBV6-3 with TRBJ1-2; TRBD1 matches 9 bases. In germline, CDR1 is MNHEY, CDR2 SVGEGT. V lost 8 bases, J lost 8 bases, and 6 bases stayed unmatched. This CDR3 region has 12 residues.

This clonotype was counted many times. The chain joins TRBV7-2 to TRBJ2-7; D gene uncertain. The ends were cut back, 0 bases at V and 4 bases at J, with 7 bases in the middle. The CDR3 loop spans 13 amino acids. Germline V CDR1 and CDR2: SGHTA, FQGNSA. In DNA, the CDR3 is TGTGCCAGCAGCTTAGCGGATGGGTACGAGCAGTACTTC. It translates to CASSLADGYEQYF.

Only a few counts were recorded for this clonotype. The rearrangement joins TRBV2 to TRBJ2-7, with TRBD2 identical over 11 bases. The CDR3 is 15 amino acids. Losses at the gene ends were 4 bases for V and 1 base for J; bases not matched to a gene: 3. CDR1 is SNHLY and CDR2 is FYNNEI in the germline V gene. CDR3 sequence reads: CASSGLAGGSYEQYF. CDR3 nucleotide sequence: TGTGCCAGCAGTGGCCTAGCGGGAGGTTCCTACGAGCAGTACTTC. Full variable domain (missing parts from reference TRBV2 and TRBJ2-7): EPEVTQTPSHQVTQMGQEVILRCVPISNHLYFYWYRQILGQKVEFLVSFYNNEISEKSEIFDDQFSVERPDGSNFTLKIRSTKLEDSAMYFCASSGLAGGSYEQYFGPGTRLTVT.

Note on this clonotype: Just one base apart from a much larger clone, this may be a read error. Without the conserved terminal phenylalanine or tryptophan, this CDR3 likely stems from a read error. V usage is TRBV10-3 and J usage is TRBJ1-1; a possible D gene is TRBD1 (6 bases). V was cut by 10 bases and J by 4 bases, with 19 bases left in between. The V gene's germline CDR1 is ENHRY and CDR2 SYGVKD. The CDR3 totals 14 residues. The CDR3 here is CASTSSPGVTEAFL. The CDR3 coding sequence is TGTGCCAGCACCTCCTCCCCAGGGGTCACTGAAGCTTTCCTT.

This clonotype has at least ten counts. J is TRBJ1-2 and V is TRBV12-3 or TRBV12-4, with TRBD1 as a possible D gene (5 bases). The ends were cut back, 7 bases at V and 8 bases at J, with 17 bases in the middle. The CDR3 is made up of 13 amino acids. The CDR3 region has the DNA TGTGCCAGCACCCCTGGAGGGGCCAGGGGCTACACCTTC. It specifies CASTPGGARGYTF.

This clonotype showed up just a few times. The chain carries TRBV2 and TRBJ1-1; maybe TRBD1 (5 bases). Germline-derived CDR1 and CDR2 are SNHLY and FYNNEI. The CDR3 sequence is 13 residues long. Between the trimmed V and J ends, which lost 5 bases and 6 bases, there was a span of 13 bases. CDR3 sequence reads: CASSFGSTAEAFF. DNA of the CDR3: TGTGCCAGCAGTTTCGGTTCGACAGCTGAAGCTTTCTTT.

The gene calls are TRBV19 and TRBJ1-6; TRBD1 is a possible D gene (6 bases). The CDR3 consists of 13 residues. Trimming took 9 bases from V and 4 from J, leaving 10 bases between them. CDR1 is LNHDA, CDR2 SQIVND, per germline (reference sequence). CDR3 loop: CASPTGYNSPLHF. CDR3 DNA sequence: TGTGCCAGCCCCACAGGGTATAATTCACCCCTCCACTTT.

On this clonotype: Relative to the germline gene, one junction end is altered; a read error may explain this. The V and J genes are TRBV10-3 and TRBJ1-2; possible D gene TRBD1, 5 bases. Germline CDR1 ENHRY, CDR2 SYGVKD. The CDR3 is 15 amino acids. CDR3 nucleotides: TGTGCCAACAGTGAGTCAGTCACAGGCAACCATGGCTACACCTTC. It specifies CANSESVTGNHGYTF.

As to this clonotype: The junction departs from the called germline gene at one end, perhaps through a read error. The chain combines TRBV7-8 with TRBJ2-5; perhaps D is TRBD1 or TRBD2 (5 bases each). Looked up from germline, CDR1 is SGHVS and CDR2 is FQNEAQ. This CDR3 is 15 amino acids long. CDR3 sequence: CASSSRGEFQGTQYF. The CDR3 DNA reads TGTGCCAGCAGCTCCAGAGGGGAGTTCCAAGGGACCCAGTACTTC.